Detailed here is one T cell receptor (beta chain). No antigen is known for it. V lost 4 bases and J 6 bases, leaving 10 bases between the germline ends. The germline V gene has CDR1 MNHNY and CDR2 SVGAGI (reference sequence). This CDR3 has 13 residues. These data come from a study of shared clonotypes between healthy human individuals. Overall study context: A couple of women and a few men aged 18 to 49 made up the donors.

Study observations and caveats: Sequencing depth was a factor that was expected to affect clonotype sharing among donors. Although depth was large, rarefaction showed that sequencing of the sorted subsets was incomplete.

In the naive CD8 group, cells lacked CD45RO and were positively selected for CCR7, so terminally differentiated effector memory CD45RA+ cells were left out. Each of the donors was a healthy adult who was HIV-negative and had not had a recent acute infection or vaccination. Generated by immunoSEQ multiplex PCR, the TCRdb table keeps only in-frame clones and is missing some. Among about 580,000 clones listed, roughly 98% were seen once. The sequenced sample consisted of naive CD8+ T cells sorted from blood. V and J are TRBV6-6 and TRBJ2-1; D is unresolved. The clonotype originates from a man aged 25 to 45 in good health. The CDR3 DNA reads TGTGCCAGCAGTTTTACAGCTACCAATGAGCAGTTCTTC. As protein: CASSFTATNEQFF.